Sequencing of this T cell receptor beta chain was carried out in a study of post-analysis software for immune sequencing data. Background on the study: The study covered relapsing-remitting, secondary progressive and progressive-relapsing courses of multiple sclerosis. Study conclusions and caveats: Relative to controls, patients with multiple sclerosis showed significantly lower normalized Chao1 diversity. Samples made in the same batch grouped tightly together by F measure. Elevated frequency relative to controls characterized roughly 5 TRBV segments in patients, TRBV5-6, TRBV5-1 and TRBV20-1 among them.

Germline CDR1 reads WSHSY; CDR2 reads SAAADI. V lost 3 bases and J lost 11, with 25 bases in between. CDR3 length: 16 residues. Concerning this clonotype: Antigen unknown.

TCR beta cDNA libraries included unique molecular identifiers. The authors obtained roughly 550,000 cDNA molecules from approximately 1 to 10 million T cells. TCRdb reprocessed the PCR reads via MiXCR and lists one record per CDR3 protein. The sample consists of 350,000 to 450,000 distinct CDR3 sequences, 35% to 45% of them appearing once. The receptor comes from a girl aged 2 to 9 with multiple sclerosis. Specimen: blood. The chain is built from TRBV10-2 and TRBJ1-1, with D hard to call. The CDR3 is CASSDSRSVGSRSAFF. For the CDR3, the DNA is TGCGCCAGCAGTGATTCGAGGTCGGTCGGCTCCCGGTCGGCTTTCTTT.